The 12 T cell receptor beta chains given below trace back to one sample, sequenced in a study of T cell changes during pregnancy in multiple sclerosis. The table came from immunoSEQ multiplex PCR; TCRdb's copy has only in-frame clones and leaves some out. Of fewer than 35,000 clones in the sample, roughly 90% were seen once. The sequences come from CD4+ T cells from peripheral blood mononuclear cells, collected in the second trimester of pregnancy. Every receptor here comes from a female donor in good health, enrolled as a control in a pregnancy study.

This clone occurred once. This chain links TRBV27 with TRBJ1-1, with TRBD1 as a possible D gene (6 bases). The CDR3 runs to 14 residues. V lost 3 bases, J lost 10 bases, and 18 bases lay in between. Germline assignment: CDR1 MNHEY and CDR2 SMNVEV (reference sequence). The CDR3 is CASSFRIQGTGAFF. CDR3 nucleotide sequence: TGTGCCAGCAGTTTCCGGATTCAGGGGACGGGAGCTTTCTTT.

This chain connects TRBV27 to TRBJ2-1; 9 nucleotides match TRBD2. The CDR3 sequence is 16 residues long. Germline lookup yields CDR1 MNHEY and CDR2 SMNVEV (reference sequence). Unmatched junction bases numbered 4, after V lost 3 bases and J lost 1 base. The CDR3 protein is CASSFLSGSSYNEQFF. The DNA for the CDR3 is TGTGCCAGCAGTTTCCTTAGCGGGAGTTCCTACAATGAGCAGTTCTTC.

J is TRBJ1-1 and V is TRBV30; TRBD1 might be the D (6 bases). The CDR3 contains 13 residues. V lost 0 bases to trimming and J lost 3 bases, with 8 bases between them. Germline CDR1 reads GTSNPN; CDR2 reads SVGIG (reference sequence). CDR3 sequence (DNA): TGTGCCTGGAGTGTATACAGGGACACTGAAGCTTTCTTT. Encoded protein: CAWSVYRDTEAFF. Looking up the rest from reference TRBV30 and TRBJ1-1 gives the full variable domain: SQTIHQWPATLVQPVGSPLSLECTVEGTSNPNLYWYRQAAGRGLQLLFYSVGIGQISSEVPQNLSASRPQDRQFILSSKKLLLSDSGFYLCAWSVYRDTEAFFGQGTRLTVV.

The CDR3 protein is CASSDFGTSYNEQFF. CDR3 DNA: TGCGCCAGCAGTGACTTCGGGACATCCTACAATGAGCAGTTCTTC. This rearrangement joins TRBV10-1 to TRBJ2-1, with D perhaps TRBD1 (6 bases). Germline V gene lookup returns CDR1 WNHNN and CDR2 SYGVQD (reference sequence). The CDR3 extends over 15 amino acids. Deletions cut 3 bases from V and 1 base from J, with 10 bases between.

CDR3 protein: CASGDTSETQYF. CDR3 nucleotides: TGTGCCAGCGGGGACACCTCGGAGACCCAGTACTTC. The V call is TRBV6-1, the J call TRBJ2-5, with a possible D match to TRBD1 (6 bases). V gave up 8 bases and J gave up 5 bases, with 12 bases separating them. Germline V gives CDR1 MNHNS, CDR2 SASEGT. This CDR3 contains 12 residues.

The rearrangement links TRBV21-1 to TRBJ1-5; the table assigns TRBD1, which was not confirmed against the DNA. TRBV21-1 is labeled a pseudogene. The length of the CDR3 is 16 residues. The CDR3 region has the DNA TGTGCCAGCAGCAAAATAAGGGGTCCCGGGAATCAGCCCCAGCATTTT. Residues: CASSKIRGPGNQPQHF.

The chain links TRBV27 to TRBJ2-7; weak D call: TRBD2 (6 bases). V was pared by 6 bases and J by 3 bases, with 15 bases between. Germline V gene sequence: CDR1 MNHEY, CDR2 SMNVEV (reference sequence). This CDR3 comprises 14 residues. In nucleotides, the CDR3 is TGTGCCAGCAGAGGACTACCCCAATTCTACGAGCAGTACTTC. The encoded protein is CASRGLPQFYEQYF.

The DNA of the CDR3 is TGTGCCAGCAAACTAGGAACTTACGAGCAGTACTTC. Amino acids: CASKLGTYEQYF. The V gene is TRBV6-1, the J gene TRBJ2-7, with a possible D match to TRBD2 (5 bases). Looked up from germline, CDR1 is MNHNS and CDR2 is SASEGT. The CDR3 sequence is 12 residues long. Trimming removed 7 bases from V and 4 bases from J, with 11 bases in between.

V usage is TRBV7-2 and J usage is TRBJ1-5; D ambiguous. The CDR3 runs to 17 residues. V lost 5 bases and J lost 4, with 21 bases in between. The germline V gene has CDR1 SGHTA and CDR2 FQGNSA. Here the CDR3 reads CASSAIGDPSGNQPQHF. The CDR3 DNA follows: TGTGCCAGCAGCGCTATCGGTGACCCAAGCGGGAATCAGCCCCAGCATTTT.

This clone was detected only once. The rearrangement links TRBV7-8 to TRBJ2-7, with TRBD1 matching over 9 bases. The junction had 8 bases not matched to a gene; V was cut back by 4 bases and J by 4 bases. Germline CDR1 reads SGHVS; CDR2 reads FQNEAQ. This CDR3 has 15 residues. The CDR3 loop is CASSSVQGARYEQYF. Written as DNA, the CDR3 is TGTGCCAGCAGCTCAGTACAGGGGGCGCGGTACGAGCAGTACTTC.

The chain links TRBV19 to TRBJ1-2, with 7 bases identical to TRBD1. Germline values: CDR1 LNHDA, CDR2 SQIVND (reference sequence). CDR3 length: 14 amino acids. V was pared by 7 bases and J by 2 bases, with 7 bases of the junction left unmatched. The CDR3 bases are TGTGCCAGTACCCAGTCGACAGGGAACTATGGCTACACCTTC. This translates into CASTQSTGNYGYTF. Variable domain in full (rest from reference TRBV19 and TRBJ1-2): DGGITQSPKYLFRKEGQNVTLSCEQNLNHDAMYWYRQDPGQGLRLIYYSQIVNDFQKGDIAEGYSVSREKKESFPLTVTSAQKNPTAFYLCASTQSTGNYGYTFGSGTRLTVV.

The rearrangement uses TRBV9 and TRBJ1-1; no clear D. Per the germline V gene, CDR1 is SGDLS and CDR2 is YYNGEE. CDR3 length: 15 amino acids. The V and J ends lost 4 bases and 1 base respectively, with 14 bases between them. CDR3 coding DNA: TGTGCCAGCAGCTTAAGACATGAGAAGAACACTGAAGCTTTCTTT. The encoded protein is CASSLRHEKNTEAFF.